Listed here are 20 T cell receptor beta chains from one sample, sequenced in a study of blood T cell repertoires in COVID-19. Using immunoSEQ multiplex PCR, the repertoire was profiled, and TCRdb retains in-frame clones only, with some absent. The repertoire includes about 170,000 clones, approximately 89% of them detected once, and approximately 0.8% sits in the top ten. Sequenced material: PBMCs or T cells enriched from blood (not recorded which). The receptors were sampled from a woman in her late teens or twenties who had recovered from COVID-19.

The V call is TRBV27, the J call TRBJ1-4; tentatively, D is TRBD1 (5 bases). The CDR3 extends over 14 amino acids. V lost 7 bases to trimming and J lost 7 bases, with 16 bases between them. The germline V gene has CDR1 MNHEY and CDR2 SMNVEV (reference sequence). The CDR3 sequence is CASKVTGSPEKLFF. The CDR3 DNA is TGTGCCAGCAAGGTAACAGGATCCCCTGAAAAACTGTTTTTT.

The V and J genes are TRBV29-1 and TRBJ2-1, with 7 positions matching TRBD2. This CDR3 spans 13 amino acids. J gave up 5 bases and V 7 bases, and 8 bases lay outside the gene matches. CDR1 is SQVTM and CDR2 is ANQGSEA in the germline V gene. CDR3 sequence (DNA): TGCAGCGGGGGGACTACCCCGAACAATGAGCAGTTCTTC. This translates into CSGGTTPNNEQFF.

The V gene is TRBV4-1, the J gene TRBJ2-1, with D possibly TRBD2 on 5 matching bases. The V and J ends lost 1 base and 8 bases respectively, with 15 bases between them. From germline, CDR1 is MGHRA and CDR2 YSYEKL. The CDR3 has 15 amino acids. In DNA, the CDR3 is TGCGCCAGCAGCCAAGGCACTAGAAGTGTCGATGAGCAGTTCTTC. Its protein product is CASSQGTRSVDEQFF.

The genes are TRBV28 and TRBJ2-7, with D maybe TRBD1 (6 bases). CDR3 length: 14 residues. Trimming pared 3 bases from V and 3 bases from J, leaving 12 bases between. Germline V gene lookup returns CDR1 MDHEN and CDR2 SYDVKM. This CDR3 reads CASSFAPTGYEQYF. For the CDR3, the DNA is TGTGCCAGCAGTTTCGCCCCGACAGGCTACGAGCAGTACTTC.

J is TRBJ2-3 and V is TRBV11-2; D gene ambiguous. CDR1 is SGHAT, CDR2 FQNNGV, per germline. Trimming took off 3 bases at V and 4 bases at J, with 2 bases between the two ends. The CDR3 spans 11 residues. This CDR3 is CASSFADTQYF. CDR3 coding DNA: TGTGCCAGCAGCTTCGCAGATACGCAGTATTTT.

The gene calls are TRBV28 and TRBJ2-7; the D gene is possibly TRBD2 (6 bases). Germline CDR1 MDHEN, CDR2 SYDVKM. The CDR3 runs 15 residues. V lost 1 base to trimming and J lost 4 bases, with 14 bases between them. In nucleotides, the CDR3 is TGTGCCAGCAGTTTATTCGGGAGTCCGACTTACGAGCAGTACTTC. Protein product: CASSLFGSPTYEQYF.

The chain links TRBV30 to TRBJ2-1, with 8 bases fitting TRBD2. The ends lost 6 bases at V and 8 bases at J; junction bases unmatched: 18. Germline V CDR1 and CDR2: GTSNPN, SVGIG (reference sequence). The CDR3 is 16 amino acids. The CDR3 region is CACVDRRVAGPHEQFF. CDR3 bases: TGTGCCTGTGTTGACCGGCGGGTAGCGGGACCCCATGAGCAGTTCTTC.

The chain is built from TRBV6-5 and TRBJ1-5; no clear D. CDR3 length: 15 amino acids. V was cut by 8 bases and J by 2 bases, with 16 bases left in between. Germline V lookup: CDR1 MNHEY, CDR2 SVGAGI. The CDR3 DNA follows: TGTGCCAGCTTAGGCGGAGGATGGCGCAATCAGCCCCAGCATTTT. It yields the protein CASLGGGWRNQPQHF.

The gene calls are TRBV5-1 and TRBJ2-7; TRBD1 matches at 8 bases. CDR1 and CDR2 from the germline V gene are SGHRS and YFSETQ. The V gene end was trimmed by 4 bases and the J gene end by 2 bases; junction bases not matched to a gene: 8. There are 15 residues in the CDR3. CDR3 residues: CASSLGQGVAYEQYF. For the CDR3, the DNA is TGCGCCAGCAGCCTTGGACAGGGAGTAGCCTACGAGCAGTACTTC.

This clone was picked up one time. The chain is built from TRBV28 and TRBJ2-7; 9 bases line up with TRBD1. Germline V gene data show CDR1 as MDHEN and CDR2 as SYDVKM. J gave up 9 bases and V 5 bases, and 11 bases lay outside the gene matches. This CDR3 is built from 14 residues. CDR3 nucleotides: TGTGCCAGCAGTCAGGGACAGGGAGTAAGATGGCAGTACTTC. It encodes CASSQGQGVRWQYF.

In DNA form, the CDR3 reads TGCGCCAGCAGCCCCTTAGCGGGATTTGGCGGGGAGACCCAGTACTTC. Translated: CASSPLAGFGGETQYF. The chain has TRBV4-3 and TRBJ2-5; 8 positions match TRBD2. The germline CDR1 and CDR2 sequences are LGHNA and YSLEER. J gave up 5 bases and V 4 bases, and 12 bases lay outside the gene matches. The CDR3 contains 16 residues.

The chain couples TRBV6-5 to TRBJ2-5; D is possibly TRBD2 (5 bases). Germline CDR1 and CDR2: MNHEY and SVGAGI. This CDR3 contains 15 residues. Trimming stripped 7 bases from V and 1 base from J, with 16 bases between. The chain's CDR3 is CASTEGAGAQETQYF. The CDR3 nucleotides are TGTGCCAGCACCGAGGGAGCCGGCGCCCAAGAGACCCAGTACTTC.

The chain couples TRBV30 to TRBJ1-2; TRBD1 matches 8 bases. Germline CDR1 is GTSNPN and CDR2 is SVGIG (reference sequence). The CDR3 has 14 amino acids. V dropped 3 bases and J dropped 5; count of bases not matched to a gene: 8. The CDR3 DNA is TGTGCCTGGAGGCGGCAGGGGGCTTGGTATGGCTACACCTTC. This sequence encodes CAWRRQGAWYGYTF.

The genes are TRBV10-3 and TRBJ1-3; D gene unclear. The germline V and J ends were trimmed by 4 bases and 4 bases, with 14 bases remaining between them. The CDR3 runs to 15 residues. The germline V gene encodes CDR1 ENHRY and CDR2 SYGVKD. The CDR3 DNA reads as TGTGCCATCAGTGCACAACCCCAGGCAGGAAACACCATATATTTT. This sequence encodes CAISAQPQAGNTIYF.

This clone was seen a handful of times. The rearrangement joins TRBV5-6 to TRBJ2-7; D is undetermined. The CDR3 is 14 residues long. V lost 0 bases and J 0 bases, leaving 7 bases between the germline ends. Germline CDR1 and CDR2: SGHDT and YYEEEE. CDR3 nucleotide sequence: TGTGCCAGCAGCTTGGGGCAGTTCTCCTACGAGCAGTACTTC. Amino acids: CASSLGQFSYEQYF.

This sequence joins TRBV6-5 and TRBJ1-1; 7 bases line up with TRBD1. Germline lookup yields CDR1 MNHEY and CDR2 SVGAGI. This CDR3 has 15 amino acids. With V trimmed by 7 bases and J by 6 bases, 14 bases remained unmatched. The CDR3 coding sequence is TGTGCCAGCACCCCCCTGACAGGGTCGGGGTCTGAAGCTTTCTTT. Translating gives CASTPLTGSGSEAFF.

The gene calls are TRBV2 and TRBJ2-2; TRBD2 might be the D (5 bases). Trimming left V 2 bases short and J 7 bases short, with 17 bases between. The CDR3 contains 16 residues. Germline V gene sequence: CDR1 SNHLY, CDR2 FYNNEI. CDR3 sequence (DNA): TGTGCCAGCAGTGAACGGCGAGGGTTGCAAGGCGGGGAGCTGTTTTTT. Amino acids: CASSERRGLQGGELFF. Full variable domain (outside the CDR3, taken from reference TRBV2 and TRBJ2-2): EPEVTQTPSHQVTQMGQEVILRCVPISNHLYFYWYRQILGQKVEFLVSFYNNEISEKSEIFDDQFSVERPDGSNFTLKIRSTKLEDSAMYFCASSERRGLQGGELFFGEGSRLTVL.

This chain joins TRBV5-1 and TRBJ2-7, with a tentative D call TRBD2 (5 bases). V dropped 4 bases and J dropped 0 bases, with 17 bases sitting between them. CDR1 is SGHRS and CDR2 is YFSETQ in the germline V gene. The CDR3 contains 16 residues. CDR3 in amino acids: CASSKPSTGSSYEQYF. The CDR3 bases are TGCGCCAGCAGCAAACCCTCCACGGGGAGCTCCTACGAGCAGTACTTC. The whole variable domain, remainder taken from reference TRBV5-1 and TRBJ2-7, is KAGVTQTPRYLIKTRGQQVTLSCSPISGHRSVSWYQQTPGQGLQFLFEYFSETQRNKGNFPGRFSGRQFSNSRSEMNVSTLELGDSALYLCASSKPSTGSSYEQYFGPGTRLTVT.

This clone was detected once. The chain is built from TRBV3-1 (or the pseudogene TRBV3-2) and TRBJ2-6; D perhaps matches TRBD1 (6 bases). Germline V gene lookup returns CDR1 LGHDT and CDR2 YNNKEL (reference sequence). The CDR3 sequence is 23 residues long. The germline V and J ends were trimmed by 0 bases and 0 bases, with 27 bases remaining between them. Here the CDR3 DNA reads TGTGCCAGCAGCCAAGATGTCGGGGCAGGGGACCCTACACCGTACTCTGGGGCCAACGTCCTGACTTTC. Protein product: CASSQDVGAGDPTPYSGANVLTF.

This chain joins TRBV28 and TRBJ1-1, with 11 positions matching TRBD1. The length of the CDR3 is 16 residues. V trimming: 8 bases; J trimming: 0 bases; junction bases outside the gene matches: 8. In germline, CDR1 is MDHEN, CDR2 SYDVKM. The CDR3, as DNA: TGTGCCAGCGGCAGGGACAGGGGGTTCATGAACACTGAAGCTTTCTTT. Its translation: CASGRDRGFMNTEAFF.